This T cell receptor (beta chain) was captured in a study of blood T cells in healthy people across ages. This CDR3 is built from 14 residues. CDR1 is SGHTA, CDR2 FQGNSA, per germline. The V segment lost 3 bases and the J segment 7 bases; nucleotides outside the gene matches: 6. Study conclusions and caveats: Long-lived donors carried more naive CD4+ cells and greater diversity than aged donors. Measured against age, TCR beta diversity per million T cells decreased in a roughly linear manner.

This clonotype was detected only a few times. The antigen remains undetermined. Alongside a J-beta primer mix, a sample-barcoded 5' primer served in a second PCR lasting roughly 7 to 11 cycles. TCRdb recomputed calls from the 5' RACE reads with MiXCR, one row per CDR3 protein. The data contain about 1.6 million distinct CDR3 sequences, about 31% of them singletons. Russia was home to the donors, healthy Caucasian individuals aged about 6 to 90. PBMCs were isolated at a quantity of at least 6.5 million per sample. The chain employs TRBV7-2 and TRBJ1-5; TRBD1 matches at 7 bases. The receptor was isolated from a woman under 40 in good health. Sequencing used blood. The CDR3 here is CASSFPGQAQPQHF. The CDR3 region has the DNA TGTGCCAGCAGCTTTCCAGGACAGGCCCAGCCCCAGCATTTT.